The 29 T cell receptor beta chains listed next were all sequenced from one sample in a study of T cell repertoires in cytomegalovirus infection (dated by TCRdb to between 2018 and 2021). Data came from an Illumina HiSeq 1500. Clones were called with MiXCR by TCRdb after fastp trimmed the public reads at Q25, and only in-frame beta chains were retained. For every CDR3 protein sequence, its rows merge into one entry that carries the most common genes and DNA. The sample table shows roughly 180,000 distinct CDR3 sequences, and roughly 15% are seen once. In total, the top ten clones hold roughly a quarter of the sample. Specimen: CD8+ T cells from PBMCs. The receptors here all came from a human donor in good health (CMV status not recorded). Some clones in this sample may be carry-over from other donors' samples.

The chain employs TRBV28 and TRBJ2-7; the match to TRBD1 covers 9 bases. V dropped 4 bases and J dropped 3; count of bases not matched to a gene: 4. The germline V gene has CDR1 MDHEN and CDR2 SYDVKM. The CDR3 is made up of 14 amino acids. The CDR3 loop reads CASSYGTGYYEQYF. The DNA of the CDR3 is TGTGCCAGCAGTTATGGGACAGGGTACTACGAGCAGTACTTC.

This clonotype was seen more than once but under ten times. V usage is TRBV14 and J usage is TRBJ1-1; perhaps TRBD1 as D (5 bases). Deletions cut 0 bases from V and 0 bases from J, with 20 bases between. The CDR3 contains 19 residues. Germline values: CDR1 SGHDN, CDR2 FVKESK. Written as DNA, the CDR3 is TGTGCCAGCAGCCAAGATCGATCGGGGGGTGGAAAGATGAACACTGAAGCTTTCTTT. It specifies CASSQDRSGGGKMNTEAFF.

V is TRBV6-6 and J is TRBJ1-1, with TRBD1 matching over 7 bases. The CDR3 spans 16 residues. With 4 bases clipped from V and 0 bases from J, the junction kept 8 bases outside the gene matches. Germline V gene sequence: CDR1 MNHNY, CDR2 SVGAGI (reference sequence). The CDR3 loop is CASSSTGAWVNTEAFF. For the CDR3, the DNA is TGTGCCAGCAGTTCTACAGGGGCCTGGGTGAACACTGAAGCTTTCTTT.

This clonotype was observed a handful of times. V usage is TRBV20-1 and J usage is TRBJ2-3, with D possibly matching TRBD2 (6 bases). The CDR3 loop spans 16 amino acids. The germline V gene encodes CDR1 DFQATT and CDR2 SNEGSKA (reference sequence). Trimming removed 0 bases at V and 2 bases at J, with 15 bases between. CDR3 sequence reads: CSARDRESRYTDTQYF. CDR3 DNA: TGCAGTGCTAGAGATCGGGAGTCGAGATACACAGATACGCAGTATTTT.

The CDR3 protein is CASSPTVSIHEPNYGYTF. CDR3 nucleotides: TGTGCCAGCAGCCCGACCGTTTCAATACACGAGCCAAACTATGGCTACACCTTC. The rearrangement uses TRBV7-2 and TRBJ1-2, with D hard to call. Trimming shortened V by 5 bases and J by 2 bases, and 24 bases separated the two germline ends. This CDR3 region has 18 residues. The germline V gene encodes CDR1 SGHTA and CDR2 FQGNSA.

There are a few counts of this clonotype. The CDR3 DNA reads as TGTGCCAGCAGCTCCCAAGGGGCCACAAACACCGGGGAGCTGTTTTTT. Encoded protein: CASSSQGATNTGELFF. The chain combines TRBV11-2 with TRBJ2-2; the D gene is possibly TRBD1 (5 bases). The CDR3 contains 16 residues. V was clipped by 4 bases and J by 2 bases, with 14 bases between them. Germline values: CDR1 SGHAT, CDR2 FQNNGV.

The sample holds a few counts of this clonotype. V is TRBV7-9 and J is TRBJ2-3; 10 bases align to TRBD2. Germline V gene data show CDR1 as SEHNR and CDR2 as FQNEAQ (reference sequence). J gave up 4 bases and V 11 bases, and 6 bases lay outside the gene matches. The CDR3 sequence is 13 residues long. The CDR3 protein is CAALAGVPDTQYF. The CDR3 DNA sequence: TGTGCCGCGCTAGCGGGGGTTCCAGATACGCAGTATTTT.

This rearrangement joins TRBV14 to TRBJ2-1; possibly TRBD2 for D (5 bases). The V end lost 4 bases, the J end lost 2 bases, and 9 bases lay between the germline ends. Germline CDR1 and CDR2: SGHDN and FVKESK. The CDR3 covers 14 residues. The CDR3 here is CASSRDGAYNEQFF. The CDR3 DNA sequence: TGTGCCAGCAGCCGAGACGGGGCCTACAATGAGCAGTTCTTC.

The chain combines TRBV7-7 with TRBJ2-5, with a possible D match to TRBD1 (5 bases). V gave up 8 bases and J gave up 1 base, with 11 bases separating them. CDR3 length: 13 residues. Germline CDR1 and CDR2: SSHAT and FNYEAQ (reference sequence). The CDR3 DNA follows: TGTGCCAGCTCAAAGGGGATCCAAGAGACCCAGTACTTC. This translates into CASSKGIQETQYF.

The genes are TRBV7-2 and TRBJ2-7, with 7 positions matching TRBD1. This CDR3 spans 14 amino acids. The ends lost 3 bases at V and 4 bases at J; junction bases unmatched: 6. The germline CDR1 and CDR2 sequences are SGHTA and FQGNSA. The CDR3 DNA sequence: TGTGCCAGCAGCTTGATGGGGGACAGATACGAGCAGTACTTC. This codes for CASSLMGDRYEQYF.

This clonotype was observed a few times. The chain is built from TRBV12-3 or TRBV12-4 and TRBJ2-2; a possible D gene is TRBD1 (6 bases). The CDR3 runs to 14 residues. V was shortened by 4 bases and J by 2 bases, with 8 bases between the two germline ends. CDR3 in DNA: TGTGCCAGCAGTTCAGGGGCAAACACCGGGGAGCTGTTTTTT. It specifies CASSSGANTGELFF.

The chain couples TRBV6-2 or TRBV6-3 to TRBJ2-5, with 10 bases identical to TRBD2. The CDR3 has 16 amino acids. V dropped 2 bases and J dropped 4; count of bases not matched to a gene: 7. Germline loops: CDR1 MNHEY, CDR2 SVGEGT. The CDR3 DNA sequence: TGTGCCAGCAGTTACCTTGGACTAGCGGCCTCAGAGACCCAGTACTTC. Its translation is CASSYLGLAASETQYF.

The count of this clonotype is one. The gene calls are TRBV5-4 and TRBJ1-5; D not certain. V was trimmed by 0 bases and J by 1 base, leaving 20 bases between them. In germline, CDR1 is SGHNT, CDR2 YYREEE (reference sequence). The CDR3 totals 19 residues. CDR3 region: CASSLAPVHLIWSNQPQHF. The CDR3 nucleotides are TGTGCCAGCAGCTTGGCCCCGGTCCATTTGATTTGGAGCAATCAGCCCCAGCATTTT.

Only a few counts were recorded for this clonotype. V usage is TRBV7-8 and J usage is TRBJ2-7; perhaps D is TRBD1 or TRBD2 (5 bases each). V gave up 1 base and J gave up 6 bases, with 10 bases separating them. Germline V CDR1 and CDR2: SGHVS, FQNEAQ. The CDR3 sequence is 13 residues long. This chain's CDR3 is CASSLEVGTEQYF. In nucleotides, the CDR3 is TGTGCCAGCAGCTTAGAAGTAGGGACCGAGCAGTACTTC.

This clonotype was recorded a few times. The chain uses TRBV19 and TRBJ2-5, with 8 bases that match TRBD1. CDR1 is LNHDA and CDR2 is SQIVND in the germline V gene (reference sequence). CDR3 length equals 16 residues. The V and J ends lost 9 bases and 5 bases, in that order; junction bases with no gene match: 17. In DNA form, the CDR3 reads TGTGCCAGCGGGCCGGAAAGGGACAGGCCTAAGGAGACCCAGTACTTC. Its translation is CASGPERDRPKETQYF.

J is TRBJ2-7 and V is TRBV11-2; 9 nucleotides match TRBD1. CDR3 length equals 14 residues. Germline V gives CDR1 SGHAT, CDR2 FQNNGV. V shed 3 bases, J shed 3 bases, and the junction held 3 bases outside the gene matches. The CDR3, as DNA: TGTGCCAGCAGCTTGGGACAGGGCCGCTACGAGCAGTACTTC. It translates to CASSLGQGRYEQYF.

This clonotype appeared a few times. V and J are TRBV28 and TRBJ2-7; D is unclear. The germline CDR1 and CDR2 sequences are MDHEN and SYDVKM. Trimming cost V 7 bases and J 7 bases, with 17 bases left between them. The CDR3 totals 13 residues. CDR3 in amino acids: CASNPTERREQYF. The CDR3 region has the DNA TGTGCCAGCAACCCTACGGAAAGGAGAGAGCAGTACTTC.

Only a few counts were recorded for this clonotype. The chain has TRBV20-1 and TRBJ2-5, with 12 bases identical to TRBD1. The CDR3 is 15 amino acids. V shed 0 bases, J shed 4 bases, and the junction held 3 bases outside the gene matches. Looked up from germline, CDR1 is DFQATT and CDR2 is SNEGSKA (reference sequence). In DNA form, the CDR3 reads TGCAGTGCTAGAGAAGGGACAGGGGGCAGAGAGACCCAGTACTTC. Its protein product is CSAREGTGGRETQYF.

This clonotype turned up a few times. CDR3 in DNA: TGTGCCAGCAGCGTGTATGGGGTGACAGGGGGCGTATCTGGGGCCAACGTCCTGACTTTC. Protein sequence: CASSVYGVTGGVSGANVLTF. The rearrangement uses TRBV7-6 and TRBJ2-6; 10 nucleotides match TRBD1. V dropped 5 bases and J dropped 1; count of bases not matched to a gene: 14. The CDR3 spans 20 residues. Germline CDR1 reads SGHVS; CDR2 reads FNYEAQ.

The CDR3 loop reads CASSLSGRGVGEQFF. For the CDR3, the DNA is TGTGCCAGCAGTTTATCTGGGCGGGGGGTTGGCGAGCAGTTCTTC. This sequence joins TRBV27 and TRBJ2-1, with 8 positions matching TRBD2. The CDR3 consists of 15 residues. Germline V CDR1 and CDR2: MNHEY, SMNVEV (reference sequence). V dropped 0 bases and J dropped 10; count of bases not matched to a gene: 8.

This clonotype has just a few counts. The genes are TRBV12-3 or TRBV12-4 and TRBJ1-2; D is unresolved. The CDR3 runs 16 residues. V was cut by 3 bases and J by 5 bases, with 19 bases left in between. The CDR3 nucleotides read TGTGCCAGCAGTTTTACCCGAACCGGCCCGAAGTATGGCTACACCTTC. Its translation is CASSFTRTGPKYGYTF.

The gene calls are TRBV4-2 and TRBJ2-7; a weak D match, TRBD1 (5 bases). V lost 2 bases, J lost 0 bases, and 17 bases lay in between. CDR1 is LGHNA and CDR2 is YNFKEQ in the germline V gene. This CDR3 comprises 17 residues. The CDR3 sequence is CASSQPLGQGLSYEQYF. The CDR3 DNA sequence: TGTGCCAGCAGCCAACCCCTCGGCCAGGGTCTCTCCTACGAGCAGTACTTC.

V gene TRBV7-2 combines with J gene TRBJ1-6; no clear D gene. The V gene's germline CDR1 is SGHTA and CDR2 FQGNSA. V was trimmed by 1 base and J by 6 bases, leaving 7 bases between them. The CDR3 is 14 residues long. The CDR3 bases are TGTGCCAGCAGCTTAGGAGTGGGTAATTCACCCCTCCACTTT. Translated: CASSLGVGNSPLHF.

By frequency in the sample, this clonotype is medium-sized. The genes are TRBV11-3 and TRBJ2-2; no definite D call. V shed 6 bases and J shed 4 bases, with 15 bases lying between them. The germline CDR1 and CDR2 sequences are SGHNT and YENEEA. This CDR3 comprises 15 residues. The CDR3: CASSSYTESTGELFF. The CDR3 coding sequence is TGTGCCAGCAGTTCCTACACGGAGAGCACCGGGGAGCTGTTTTTT.

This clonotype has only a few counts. The CDR3, as DNA: TGTGCCAGCGGAACCGGGTTGAAAGAGACCCAGTACTTC. The encoded protein is CASGTGLKETQYF. The rearrangement joins TRBV25-1 to TRBJ2-5; D not certain. This CDR3 contains 13 residues. The V gene's germline CDR1 is MGHDK and CDR2 SYGVNS. V was clipped by 8 bases and J by 3 bases, with 13 bases between them.

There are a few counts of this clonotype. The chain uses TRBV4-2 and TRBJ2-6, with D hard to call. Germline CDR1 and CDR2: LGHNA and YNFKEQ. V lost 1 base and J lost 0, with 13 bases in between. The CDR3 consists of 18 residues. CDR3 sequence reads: CASSQGSQRFSGANVLTF. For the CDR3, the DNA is TGTGCCAGCAGCCAAGGCTCACAGAGGTTCTCTGGGGCCAACGTCCTGACTTTC.

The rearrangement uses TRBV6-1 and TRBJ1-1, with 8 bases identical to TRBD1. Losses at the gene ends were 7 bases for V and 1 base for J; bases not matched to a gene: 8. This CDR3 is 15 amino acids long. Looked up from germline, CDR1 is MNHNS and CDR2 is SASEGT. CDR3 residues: CASTKGRGPNTEAFF. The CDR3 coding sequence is TGTGCCAGCACAAAAGGCAGGGGGCCGAACACTGAAGCTTTCTTT.

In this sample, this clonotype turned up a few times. The CDR3 region has the DNA TGTGCCAGCAGTTTAACAGGATTCACTGAAGCTTTCTTT. The encoded protein is CASSLTGFTEAFF. The V call is TRBV27, the J call TRBJ1-1, with D possibly matching TRBD1 (5 bases). The CDR3 runs to 13 residues. CDR1 and CDR2 (germline): MNHEY, SMNVEV (reference sequence). Between the trimmed V and J ends, which lost 2 bases and 4 bases, there was a span of 8 bases.

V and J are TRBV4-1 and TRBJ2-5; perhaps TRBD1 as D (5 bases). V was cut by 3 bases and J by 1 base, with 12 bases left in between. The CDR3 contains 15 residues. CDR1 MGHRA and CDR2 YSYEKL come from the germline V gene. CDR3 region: CASSQDTGVQETQYF. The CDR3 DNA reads TGCGCCAGCAGCCAGGATACAGGAGTCCAAGAGACCCAGTACTTC.